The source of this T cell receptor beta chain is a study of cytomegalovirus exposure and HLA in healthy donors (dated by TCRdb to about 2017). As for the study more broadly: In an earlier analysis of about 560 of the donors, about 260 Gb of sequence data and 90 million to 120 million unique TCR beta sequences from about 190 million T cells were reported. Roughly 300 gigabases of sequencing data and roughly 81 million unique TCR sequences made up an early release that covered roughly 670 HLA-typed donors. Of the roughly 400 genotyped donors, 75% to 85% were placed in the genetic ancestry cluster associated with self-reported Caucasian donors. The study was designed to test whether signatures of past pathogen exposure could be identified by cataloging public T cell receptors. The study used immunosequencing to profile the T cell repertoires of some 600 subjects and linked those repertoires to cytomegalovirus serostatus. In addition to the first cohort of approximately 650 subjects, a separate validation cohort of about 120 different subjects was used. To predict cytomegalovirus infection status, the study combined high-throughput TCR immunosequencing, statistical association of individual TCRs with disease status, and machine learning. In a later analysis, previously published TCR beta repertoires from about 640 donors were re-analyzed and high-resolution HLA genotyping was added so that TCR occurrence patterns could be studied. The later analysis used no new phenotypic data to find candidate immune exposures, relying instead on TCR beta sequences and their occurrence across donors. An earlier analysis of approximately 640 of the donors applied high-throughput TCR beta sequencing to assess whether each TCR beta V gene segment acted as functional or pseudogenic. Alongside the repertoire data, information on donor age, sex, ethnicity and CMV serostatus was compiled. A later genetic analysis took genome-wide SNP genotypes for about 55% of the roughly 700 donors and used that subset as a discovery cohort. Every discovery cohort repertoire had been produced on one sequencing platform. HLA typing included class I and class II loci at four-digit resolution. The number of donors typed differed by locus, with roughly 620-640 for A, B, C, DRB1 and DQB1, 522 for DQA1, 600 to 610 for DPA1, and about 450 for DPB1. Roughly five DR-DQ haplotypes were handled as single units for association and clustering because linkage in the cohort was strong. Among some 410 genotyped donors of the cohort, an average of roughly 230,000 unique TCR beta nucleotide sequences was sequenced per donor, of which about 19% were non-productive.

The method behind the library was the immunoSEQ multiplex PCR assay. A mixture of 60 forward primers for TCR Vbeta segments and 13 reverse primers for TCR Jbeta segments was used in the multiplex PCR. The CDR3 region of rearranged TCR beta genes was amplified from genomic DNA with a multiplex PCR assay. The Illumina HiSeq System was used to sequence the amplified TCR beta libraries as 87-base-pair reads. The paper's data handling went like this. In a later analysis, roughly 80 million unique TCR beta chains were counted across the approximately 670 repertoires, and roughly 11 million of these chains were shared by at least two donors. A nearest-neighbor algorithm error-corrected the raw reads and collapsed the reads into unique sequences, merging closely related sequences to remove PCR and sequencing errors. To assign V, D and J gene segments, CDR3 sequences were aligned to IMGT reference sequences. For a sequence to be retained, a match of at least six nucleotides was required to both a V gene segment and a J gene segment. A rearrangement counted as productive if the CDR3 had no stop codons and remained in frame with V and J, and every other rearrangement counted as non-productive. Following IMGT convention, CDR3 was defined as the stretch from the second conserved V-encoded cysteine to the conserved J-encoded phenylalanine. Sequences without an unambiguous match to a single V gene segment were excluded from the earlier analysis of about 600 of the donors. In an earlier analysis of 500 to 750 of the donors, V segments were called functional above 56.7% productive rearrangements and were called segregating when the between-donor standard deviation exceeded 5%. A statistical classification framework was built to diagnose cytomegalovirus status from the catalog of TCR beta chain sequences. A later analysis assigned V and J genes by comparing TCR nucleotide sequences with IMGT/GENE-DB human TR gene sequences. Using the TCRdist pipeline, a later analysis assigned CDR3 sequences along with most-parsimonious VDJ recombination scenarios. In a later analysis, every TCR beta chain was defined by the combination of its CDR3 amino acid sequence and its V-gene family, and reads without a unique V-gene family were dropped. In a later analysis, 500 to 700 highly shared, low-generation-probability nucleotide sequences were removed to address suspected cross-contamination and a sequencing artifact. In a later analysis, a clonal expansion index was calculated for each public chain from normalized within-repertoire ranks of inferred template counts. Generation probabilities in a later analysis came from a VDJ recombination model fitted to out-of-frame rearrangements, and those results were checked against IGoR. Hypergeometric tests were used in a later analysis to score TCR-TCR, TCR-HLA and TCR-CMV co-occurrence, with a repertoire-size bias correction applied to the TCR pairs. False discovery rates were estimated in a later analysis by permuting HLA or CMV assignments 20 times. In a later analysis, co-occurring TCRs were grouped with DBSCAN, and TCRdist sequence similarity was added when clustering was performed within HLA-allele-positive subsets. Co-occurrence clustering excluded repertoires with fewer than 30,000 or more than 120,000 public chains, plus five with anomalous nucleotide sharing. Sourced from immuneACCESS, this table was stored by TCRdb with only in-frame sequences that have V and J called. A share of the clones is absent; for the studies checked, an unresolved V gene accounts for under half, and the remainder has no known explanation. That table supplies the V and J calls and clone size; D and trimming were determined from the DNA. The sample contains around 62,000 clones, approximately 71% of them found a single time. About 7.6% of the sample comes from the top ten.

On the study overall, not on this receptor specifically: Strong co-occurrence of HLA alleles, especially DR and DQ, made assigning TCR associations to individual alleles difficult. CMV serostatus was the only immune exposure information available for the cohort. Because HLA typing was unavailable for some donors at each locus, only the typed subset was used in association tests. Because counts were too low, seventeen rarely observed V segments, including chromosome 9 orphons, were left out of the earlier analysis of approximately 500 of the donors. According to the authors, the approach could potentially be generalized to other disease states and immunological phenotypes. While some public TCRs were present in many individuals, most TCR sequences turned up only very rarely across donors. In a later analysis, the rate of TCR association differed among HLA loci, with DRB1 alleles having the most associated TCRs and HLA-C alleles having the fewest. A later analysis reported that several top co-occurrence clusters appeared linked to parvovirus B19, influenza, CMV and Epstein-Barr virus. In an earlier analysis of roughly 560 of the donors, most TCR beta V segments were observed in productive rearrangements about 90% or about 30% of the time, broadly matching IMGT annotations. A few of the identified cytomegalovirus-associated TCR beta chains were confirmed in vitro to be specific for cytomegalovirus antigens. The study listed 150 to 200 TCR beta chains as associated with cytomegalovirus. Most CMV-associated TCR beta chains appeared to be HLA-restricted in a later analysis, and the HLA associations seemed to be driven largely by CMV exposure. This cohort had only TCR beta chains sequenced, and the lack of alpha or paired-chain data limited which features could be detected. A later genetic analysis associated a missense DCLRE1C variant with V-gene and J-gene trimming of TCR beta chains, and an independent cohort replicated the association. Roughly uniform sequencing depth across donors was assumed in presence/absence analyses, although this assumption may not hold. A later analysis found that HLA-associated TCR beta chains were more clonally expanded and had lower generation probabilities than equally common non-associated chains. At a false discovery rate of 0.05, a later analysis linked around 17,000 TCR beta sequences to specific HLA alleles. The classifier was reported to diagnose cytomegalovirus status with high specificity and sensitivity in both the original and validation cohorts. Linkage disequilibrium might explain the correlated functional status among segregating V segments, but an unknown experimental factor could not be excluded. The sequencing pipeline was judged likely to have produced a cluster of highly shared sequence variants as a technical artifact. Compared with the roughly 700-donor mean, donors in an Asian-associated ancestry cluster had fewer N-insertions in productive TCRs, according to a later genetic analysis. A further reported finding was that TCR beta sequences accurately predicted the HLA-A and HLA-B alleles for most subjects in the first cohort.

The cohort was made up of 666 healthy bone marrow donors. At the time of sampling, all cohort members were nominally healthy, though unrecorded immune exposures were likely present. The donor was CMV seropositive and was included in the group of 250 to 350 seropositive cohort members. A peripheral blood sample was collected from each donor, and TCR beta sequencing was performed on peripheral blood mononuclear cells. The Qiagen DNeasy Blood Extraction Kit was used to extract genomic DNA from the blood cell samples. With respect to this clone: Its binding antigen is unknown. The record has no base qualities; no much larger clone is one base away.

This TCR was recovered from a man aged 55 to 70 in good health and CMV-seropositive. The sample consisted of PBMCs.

The CDR3 sequence is CASNPQGATEAFF. The DNA sequence is given as TGTGCCAGTAATCCACAGGGGGCGACTGAAGCTTTCTTT. The V and J segments used are TRBV2 and TRBJ1-1, with 9 bases in between that match TRBD1. V is trimmed back by 9 bases and J by 5 bases, and the junction contains 7 bases that no gene match accounts for. The germline V gene specifies SNHLY as CDR1 and FYNNEI as CDR2. Including the terminal cysteine and phenylalanine, the CDR3 comprises 13 residues. Left in the record is the CDR3 DNA by itself, 39 bases read in frame from the first base.